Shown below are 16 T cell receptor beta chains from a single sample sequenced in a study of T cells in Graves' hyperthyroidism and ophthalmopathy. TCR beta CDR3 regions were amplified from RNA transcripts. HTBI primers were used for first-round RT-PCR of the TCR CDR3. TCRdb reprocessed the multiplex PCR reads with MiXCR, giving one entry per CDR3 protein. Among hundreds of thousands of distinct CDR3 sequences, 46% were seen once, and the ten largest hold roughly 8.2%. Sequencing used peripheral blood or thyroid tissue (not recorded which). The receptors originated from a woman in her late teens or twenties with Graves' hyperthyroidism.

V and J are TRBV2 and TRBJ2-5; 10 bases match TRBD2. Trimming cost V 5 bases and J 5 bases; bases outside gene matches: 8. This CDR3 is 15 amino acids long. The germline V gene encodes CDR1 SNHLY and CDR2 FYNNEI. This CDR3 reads CASSPLAGTGETQYF. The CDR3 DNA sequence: TGTGCCAGCAGTCCACTAGCGGGAACGGGTGAGACCCAGTACTTC.

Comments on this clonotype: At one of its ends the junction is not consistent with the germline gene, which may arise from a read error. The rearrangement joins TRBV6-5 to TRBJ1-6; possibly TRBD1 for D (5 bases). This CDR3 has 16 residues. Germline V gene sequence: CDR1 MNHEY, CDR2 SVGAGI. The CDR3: CAISYLGPQIDSPLHF. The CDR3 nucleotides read TGTGCCATCAGTTACCTGGGGCCGCAGATTGATTCACCCCTCCACTTT.

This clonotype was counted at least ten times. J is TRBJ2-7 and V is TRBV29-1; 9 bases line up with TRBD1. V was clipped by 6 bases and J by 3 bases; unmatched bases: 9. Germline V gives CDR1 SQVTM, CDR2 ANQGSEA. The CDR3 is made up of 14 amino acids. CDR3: CSVPGQGPVYEQYF. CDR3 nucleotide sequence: TGCAGCGTACCGGGACAGGGTCCGGTCTACGAGCAGTACTTC.

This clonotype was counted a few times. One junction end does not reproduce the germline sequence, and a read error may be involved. This chain's CDR3 is CASSARDRPSYEQYF. CDR3 bases: TGTGCCAGCAGCGCGAGGGACAGGCCTTCCTACGAGCAGTACTTC. The chain carries TRBV5-1 and TRBJ2-7; 8 nucleotides line up with TRBD1. Germline V lookup: CDR1 SGHRS, CDR2 YFSETQ. This CDR3 comprises 15 residues. The full variable domain, in which reference TRBV5-1 and TRBJ2-7 provide the parts outside the CDR3, is KAGVTQTPRYLIKTRGQQVTLSCSPISGHRSVSWYQQTPGQGLQFLFEYFSETQRNKGNFPGRFSGRQFSNSRSEMNVSTLELGDSALYLCASSARDRPSYEQYFGPGTRLTVT.

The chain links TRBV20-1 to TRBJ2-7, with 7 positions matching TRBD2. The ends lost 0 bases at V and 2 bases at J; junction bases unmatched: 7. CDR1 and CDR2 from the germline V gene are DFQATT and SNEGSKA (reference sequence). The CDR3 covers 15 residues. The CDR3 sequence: CSARDLASGTYEQYF. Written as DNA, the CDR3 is TGCAGTGCTAGAGATCTGGCTAGCGGCACCTACGAGCAGTACTTC.

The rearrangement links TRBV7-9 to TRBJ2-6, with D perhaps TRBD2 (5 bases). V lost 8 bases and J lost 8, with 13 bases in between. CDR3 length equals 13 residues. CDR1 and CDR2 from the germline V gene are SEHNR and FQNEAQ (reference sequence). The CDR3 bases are TGTGCCAGCGTGTTGGCCGGGACCAACGTCCTGACTTTC. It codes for CASVLAGTNVLTF.

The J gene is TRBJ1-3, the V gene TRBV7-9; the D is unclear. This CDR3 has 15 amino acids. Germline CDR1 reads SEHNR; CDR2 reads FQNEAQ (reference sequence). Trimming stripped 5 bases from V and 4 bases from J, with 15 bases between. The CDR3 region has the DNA TGTGCCAGCAGCCAAGCGATGGAGGGCGGAAACACCATATATTTT. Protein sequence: CASSQAMEGGNTIYF.

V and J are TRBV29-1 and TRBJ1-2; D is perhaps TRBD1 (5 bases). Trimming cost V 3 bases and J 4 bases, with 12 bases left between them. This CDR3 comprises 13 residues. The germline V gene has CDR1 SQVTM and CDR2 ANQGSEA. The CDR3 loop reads CSVDSGRSYGYTF. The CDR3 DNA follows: TGCAGCGTTGACTCAGGGAGAAGCTATGGCTACACCTTC.

The CDR3 loop is CASSVAFSGRNTGELFF. The CDR3 nucleotides are TGTGCCAGCAGCGTAGCTTTTAGCGGGAGGAACACCGGGGAGCTGTTTTTT. V gene TRBV9 combines with J gene TRBJ2-2; TRBD2 matches 9 bases. Germline CDR1 SGDLS, CDR2 YYNGEE. The length of the CDR3 is 17 residues. V dropped 0 bases and J dropped 1; count of bases not matched to a gene: 4.

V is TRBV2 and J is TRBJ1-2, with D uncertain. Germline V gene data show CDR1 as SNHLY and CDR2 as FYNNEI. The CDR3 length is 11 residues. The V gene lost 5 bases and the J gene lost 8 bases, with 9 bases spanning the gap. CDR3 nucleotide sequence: TGTGCCAGCAGTACCGGGAAGGGCTACACCTTC. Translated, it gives CASSTGKGYTF.

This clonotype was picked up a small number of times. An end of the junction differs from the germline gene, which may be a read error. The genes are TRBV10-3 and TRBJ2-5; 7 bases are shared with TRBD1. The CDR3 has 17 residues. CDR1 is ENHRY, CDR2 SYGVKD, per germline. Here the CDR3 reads CASSYSRLTGVKETQYF. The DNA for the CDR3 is TGTGCCAGCAGTTACTCTCGCCTCACAGGGGTTAAGGAGACCCAGTACTTC.

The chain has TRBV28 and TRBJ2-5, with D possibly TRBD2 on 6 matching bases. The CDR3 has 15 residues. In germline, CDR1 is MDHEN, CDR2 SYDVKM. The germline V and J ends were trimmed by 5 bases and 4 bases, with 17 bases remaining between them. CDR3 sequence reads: CASSPRASVRETQYF. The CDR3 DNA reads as TGTGCCAGCAGTCCCCGGGCTAGCGTGCGAGAGACCCAGTACTTC.

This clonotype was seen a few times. Here the CDR3 reads CASSPGTDTEAFF. The CDR3 DNA sequence: TGCGCCAGCAGCCCAGGGACAGACACTGAAGCTTTCTTT. The V gene is TRBV5-1, the J gene TRBJ1-1; 7 nucleotides align to TRBD1. Germline values: CDR1 SGHRS, CDR2 YFSETQ. The V gene end was trimmed by 4 bases and the J gene end by 3 bases; junction bases not matched to a gene: 3. This CDR3 region has 13 residues.

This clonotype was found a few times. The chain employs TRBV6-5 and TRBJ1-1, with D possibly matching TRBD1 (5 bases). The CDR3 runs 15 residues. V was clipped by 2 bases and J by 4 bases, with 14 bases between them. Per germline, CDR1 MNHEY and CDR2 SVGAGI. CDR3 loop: CASSYRIRDVTEAFF. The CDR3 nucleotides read TGTGCCAGCAGTTACCGAATCCGGGACGTCACTGAAGCTTTCTTT.

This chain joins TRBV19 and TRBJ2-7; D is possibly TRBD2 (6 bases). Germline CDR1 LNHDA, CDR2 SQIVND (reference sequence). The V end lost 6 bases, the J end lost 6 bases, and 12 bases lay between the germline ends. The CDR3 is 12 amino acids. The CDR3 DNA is TGTGCCAGTAGGGGGAGGAGCAGCGAGCAGTACTTC. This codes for CASRGRSSEQYF. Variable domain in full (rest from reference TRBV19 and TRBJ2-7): DGGITQSPKYLFRKEGQNVTLSCEQNLNHDAMYWYRQDPGQGLRLIYYSQIVNDFQKGDIAEGYSVSREKKESFPLTVTSAQKNPTAFYLCASRGRSSEQYFGPGTRLTVT.

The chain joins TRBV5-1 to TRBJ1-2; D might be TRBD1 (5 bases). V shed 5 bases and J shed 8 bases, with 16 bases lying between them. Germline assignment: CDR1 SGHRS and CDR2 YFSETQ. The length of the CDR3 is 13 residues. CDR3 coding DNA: TGCGCCAGCAGTCAAGGGGCTTTAAACGGCTACACCTTC. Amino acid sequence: CASSQGALNGYTF.